The 21 T cell receptor beta chains in this list originate from one sample, sequenced in a study of T cell repertoires in cytomegalovirus infection. TCRdb passed the reads through MiXCR, listing each CDR3 protein once. The sample lists roughly 640,000 distinct CDR3 sequences, about 24% occurring once. The sequenced sample consisted of CD8+ T cells from PBMCs. The source of these receptors is a human donor in good health (CMV status not recorded). Some clones in this sample may be carry-over from other donors' samples.

This clonotype was seen more than once but under ten times. The rearrangement uses TRBV3-1 and TRBJ2-1; the match to TRBD1 covers 9 bases. Germline trimming cut 6 bases from V and 8 bases from J; bases unmatched to any gene: 11. The germline V gene has CDR1 LGHDT and CDR2 YNNKEL (reference sequence). CDR3 size: 15 residues. CDR3 nucleotides: TGTGCCAGCAGTCTCGGGACAGGGTTTGAGGATGAGCAGTTCTTC. Encoded protein: CASSLGTGFEDEQFF.

The chain uses TRBV19 and TRBJ2-5, with D possibly TRBD1 on 6 matching bases. Between the trimmed V and J ends, which lost 2 bases and 5 bases, there was a span of 12 bases. From germline, CDR1 is LNHDA and CDR2 SQIVND (reference sequence). The CDR3 consists of 14 residues. The CDR3 is CASSIQGIRETQYF. As DNA, the CDR3 is TGTGCCAGTAGTATACAGGGGATTCGCGAGACCCAGTACTTC. The full variable domain, its missing parts supplied by reference TRBV19 and TRBJ2-5, is DGGITQSPKYLFRKEGQNVTLSCEQNLNHDAMYWYRQDPGQGLRLIYYSQIVNDFQKGDIAEGYSVSREKKESFPLTVTSAQKNPTAFYLCASSIQGIRETQYFGPGTRLLVL.

The V and J genes are TRBV6-6 and TRBJ2-1; 10 bases line up with TRBD2. The V and J ends lost 0 bases and 5 bases, in that order; junction bases with no gene match: 7. The CDR3 is made up of 17 amino acids. Per germline, CDR1 MNHNY and CDR2 SVGAGI (reference sequence). CDR3 region: CASSYSNLAGEDNEQFF. DNA for the CDR3: TGTGCCAGCAGTTACTCGAATCTAGCGGGGGAGGACAATGAGCAGTTCTTC.

V usage is TRBV20-1 and J usage is TRBJ2-1; weak D call: TRBD2 (5 bases). Trimming took 0 bases from V and 3 from J, leaving 12 bases between them. The germline V gene encodes CDR1 DFQATT and CDR2 SNEGSKA (reference sequence). The CDR3 consists of 15 residues. The CDR3: CSARDLEADYNEQFF. CDR3 bases: TGCAGTGCTAGAGATCTGGAGGCAGACTACAATGAGCAGTTCTTC.

This clonotype was detected many times. The V and J genes are TRBV7-9 and TRBJ2-1; D gene ambiguous. V shed 3 bases and J shed 9 bases, with 9 bases lying between them. The germline V gene has CDR1 SEHNR and CDR2 FQNEAQ (reference sequence). The CDR3 is 12 amino acids. The CDR3 sequence is CASSLASGEQFF. For the CDR3, the DNA is TGTGCCAGCAGCTTGGCATCGGGTGAGCAGTTCTTC.

This clonotype has a handful of counts. The chain is built from TRBV12-5 and TRBJ2-3; D remains ambiguous. The germline V gene encodes CDR1 LGHNT and CDR2 FRNRAP. CDR3 length equals 15 residues. Trimming removed 2 bases at V and 4 bases at J, with 13 bases between. CDR3 nucleotides: TGTGCTAGTGGTTTGACTATCCCGGGCCCAGATACGCAGTATTTT. Translated: CASGLTIPGPDTQYF. Together with reference TRBV12-5 and TRBJ2-3, the CDR3 gives the full variable domain: DARVTQTPRHKVTEMGQEVTMRCQPILGHNTVFWYRQTMMQGLELLAYFRNRAPLDDSGMPKDRFSAEMPDATLATLKIQPSEPRDSAVYFCASGLTIPGPDTQYFGPGTRLTVL.

This clonotype occurred many times. This sequence joins TRBV7-2 and TRBJ1-4; 7 bases are shared with TRBD1. Germline V gene data show CDR1 as SGHTA and CDR2 as FQGNSA. This CDR3 has 13 amino acids. The J segment lost 10 bases and the V segment lost 1 base, leaving 3 bases of the junction unmatched. The CDR3 spells CASSLGPGGKLFF. As DNA, the CDR3 is TGTGCCAGCAGCTTAGGCCCAGGGGGAAAACTGTTTTTT.

The chain recombines TRBV5-6 with TRBJ2-2, with a possible D match to TRBD1 (5 bases). This CDR3 is built from 16 residues. Trimming took off 6 bases at V and 0 bases at J, with 15 bases between the two ends. Germline CDR1 is SGHDT and CDR2 is YYEEEE. CDR3 loop: CASTNGHNANTGELFF. CDR3 nucleotides: TGTGCCAGCACCAACGGACATAACGCGAACACCGGGGAGCTGTTTTTT.

This clonotype has more than one count but fewer than ten. The chain has TRBV19 and TRBJ2-1, with a tentative D call TRBD1 (6 bases). Germline V gives CDR1 LNHDA, CDR2 SQIVND (reference sequence). V lost 3 bases to trimming and J lost 8 bases, with 11 bases between them. CDR3 length: 13 amino acids. The CDR3 protein is CASSISGADEQFF. The CDR3 DNA follows: TGTGCCAGTAGTATTTCAGGGGCTGATGAGCAGTTCTTC.

This clonotype has a handful of counts. This chain joins TRBV20-1 and TRBJ2-3; D unclear. The CDR3 runs to 12 residues. Germline V lookup: CDR1 DFQATT, CDR2 SNEGSKA (reference sequence). V lost 3 bases to trimming and J lost 5 bases, with 9 bases between them. Here the CDR3 DNA reads TGCAGTGCTAGCGCGGCAGGAGATACGCAGTATTTT. Its protein product is CSASAAGDTQYF.

The chain is built from TRBV7-9 and TRBJ2-5; D tentatively fits TRBD1 or TRBD2 (5 bases each). Deletions cut 1 base from V and 2 bases from J, with 11 bases between. This CDR3 has 15 residues. Germline assignment: CDR1 SEHNR and CDR2 FQNEAQ (reference sequence). CDR3 region: CASSLGDREQETQYF. The CDR3 bases are TGTGCCAGCAGCTTAGGGGACCGCGAACAAGAGACCCAGTACTTC.

This chain joins TRBV29-1 and TRBJ1-1; 7 bases are shared with TRBD1. The CDR3 length is 13 residues. V shed 6 bases, J shed 3 bases, and the junction held 7 bases outside the gene matches. Germline V CDR1 and CDR2: SQVTM, ANQGSEA. The CDR3 spells CSVRRDSYTEAFF. The CDR3 coding sequence is TGCAGCGTCCGCCGGGACAGCTACACTGAAGCTTTCTTT.

In this sample, this clonotype turned up a few times. This chain connects TRBV6-8 to TRBJ2-7, with D uncertain. The germline V gene encodes CDR1 MNHGY and CDR2 SAAAGT. Trimming stripped 6 bases from V and 5 bases from J, with 26 bases between. The CDR3 runs to 17 residues. The CDR3 coding sequence is TGTGCCAGCAGACCTCTGGAACCCCAAGGTAGTATTCACGAGCAGTACGTC. Translation gives CASRPLEPQGSIHEQYV.

This clonotype was found many times. The V and J genes are TRBV7-6 and TRBJ1-5, with TRBD1 as a possible D gene (6 bases). V was clipped by 2 bases and J by 3 bases, with 11 bases between them. The CDR3 covers 15 residues. Per the germline V gene, CDR1 is SGHVS and CDR2 is FNYEAQ. The DNA of the CDR3 is TGTGCCAGCAGCTTAACAGGGTTTTCCAATCAGCCCCAGCATTTT. It is translated as CASSLTGFSNQPQHF.

On this clonotype itself: A clone one base away is much larger, so this may be a read error. The chain has TRBV7-9 and TRBJ2-7; D unclear. Germline CDR1 and CDR2: SEHNR and FQNEAQ (reference sequence). V lost 5 bases, J lost 5 bases, and 22 bases lay in between. This CDR3 is 16 amino acids long. The CDR3 bases are TGTGCCAGCAGCGTAGGTCTCGGGTTGGGGTTCAACGAGCAGTACGTC. It encodes CASSVGLGLGFNEQYV.

V gene TRBV14 combines with J gene TRBJ1-6; D is undetermined. The V end lost 2 bases, the J end lost 3 bases, and 11 bases lay between the germline ends. The CDR3 spans 16 residues. Germline V gene data show CDR1 as SGHDN and CDR2 as FVKESK. CDR3 sequence reads: CASSQTAGSYNSPLHF. As DNA, the CDR3 is TGTGCCAGCAGCCAAACGGCGGGGAGCTATAATTCACCCCTCCACTTT.

Notes on this clonotype: A much larger clonotype is one base distant, so this may be a read error. The chain combines TRBV28 with TRBJ2-1; 10 bases are a match to TRBD2. There are 15 residues in the CDR3. The germline gives CDR1 MDHEN, CDR2 SYDVKM. DNA of the CDR3: TGTGTCAGCAGTCCCGGACTAGCGGAGGACGATGAGCAGTTCTTC. This gives the protein CVSSPGLAEDDEQFF.

This clonotype was detected only a few times. The rearrangement uses TRBV6-4 and TRBJ2-3; 11 bases fit TRBD2. The CDR3 consists of 15 residues. Germline trimming cut 2 bases from V and 4 bases from J; bases unmatched to any gene: 2. Germline loops: CDR1 MRHNA, CDR2 SNTAGT. CDR3 amino acids: CASSDGTSGPDTQYF. CDR3 DNA: TGTGCCAGCAGTGACGGGACTAGCGGCCCAGATACGCAGTATTTT.

This clonotype has just a few counts. The chain links TRBV6-2 or TRBV6-3 to TRBJ2-1; TRBD1 matches 10 bases. V was clipped by 4 bases and J by 1 base; unmatched bases: 4. The V gene's germline CDR1 is MNHEY and CDR2 SVGEGT. CDR3 length equals 16 residues. CDR3 DNA sequence: TGTGCCAGCAGTTTCCCGGACAGGGGGTCCTACAATGAGCAGTTCTTC. It specifies CASSFPDRGSYNEQFF.

Many counts were recorded for this clonotype. The chain employs TRBV7-9 and TRBJ2-7; D is perhaps TRBD1 (5 bases). The CDR3 has 12 residues. CDR1 and CDR2 (germline): SEHNR, FQNEAQ (reference sequence). With 0 bases removed from V and 5 bases from J, the gap between germline ends came to 5 bases. The CDR3 DNA sequence: TGTGCCAGCAGCTTAGCCAGGGACGAGCAGTACTTC. It is translated as CASSLARDEQYF.

This CDR3 reads CASEPDDNSNQPQHF. The CDR3 DNA sequence: TGTGCCAGCGAGCCCGACGACAATAGCAATCAGCCCCAGCATTTT. V gene TRBV28 combines with J gene TRBJ1-5, with no clear D. V gave up 8 bases and J gave up 0 bases, with 14 bases separating them. This CDR3 spans 15 amino acids. CDR1 and CDR2 from the germline V gene are MDHEN and SYDVKM.